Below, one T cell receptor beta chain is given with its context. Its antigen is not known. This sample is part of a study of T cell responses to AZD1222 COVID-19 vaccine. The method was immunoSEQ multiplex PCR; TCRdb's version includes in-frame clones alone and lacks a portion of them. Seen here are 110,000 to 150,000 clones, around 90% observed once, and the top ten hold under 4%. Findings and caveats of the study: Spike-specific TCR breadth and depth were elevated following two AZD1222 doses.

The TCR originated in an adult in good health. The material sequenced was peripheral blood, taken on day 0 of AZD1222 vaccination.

CDR3 in DNA: TGTGCCAGCAGCTTACAGGCTTCCCATCAGCCCCAGCATTTT. It yields the protein CASSLQASHQPQHF. This sequence joins TRBV7-2 and TRBJ1-5; D remains unclear. Trimming left V 2 bases short and J 5 bases short, with 10 bases between. The germline V gene has CDR1 SGHTA and CDR2 FQGNSA. The length of the CDR3 is 14 residues.